The 12 T cell receptor beta chains below all came from one sample that was sequenced in a study of blood T cell repertoires in COVID-19. Repertoires were generated with immunoSEQ multiplex PCR, while TCRdb's copy carries only in-frame clones and drops some. The sample lists about 380,000 clones; 85% were seen once. The sample consisted of peripheral blood. Receptor source: a woman under 30 with acute or convalescent COVID-19.

This CDR3 reads CASSLGWWLAGDSGEQFF. The CDR3 DNA follows: TGCGCCAGCAGCTTGGGTTGGTGGCTAGCGGGGGATTCGGGCGAGCAGTTCTTC. This chain links TRBV5-1 with TRBJ2-1; 10 bases are a match to TRBD2. The V gene end was trimmed by 0 bases and the J gene end by 10 bases; junction bases not matched to a gene: 16. The CDR3 length is 18 residues. The germline CDR1 and CDR2 sequences are SGHRS and YFSETQ.

This clone has only a few counts. This chain uses TRBV24-1 with TRBJ1-5, with a weak D call TRBD1 (5 bases). The CDR3 is 12 residues long. The V end lost 4 bases, the J end lost 10 bases, and 10 bases lay between the germline ends. The germline gives CDR1 KGHDR, CDR2 SFDVKD. The CDR3 loop is CATSDLQGPQHF. The CDR3 DNA follows: TGTGCCACCAGTGACCTGCAGGGCCCCCAGCATTTT.

This chain joins TRBV18 and TRBJ1-2, with a weak D call TRBD1 (5 bases). From germline, CDR1 is KGHSH and CDR2 LQKENI. The CDR3 is made up of 14 amino acids. V dropped 2 bases and J dropped 5 bases, with 12 bases sitting between them. CDR3: CASSPAGPTYGYTF. In DNA form, the CDR3 reads TGTGCCAGCTCACCAGCGGGGCCTACTTATGGCTACACCTTC. Full variable domain (remainder filled in from reference TRBV18 and TRBJ1-2): NAGVMQNPRHLVRRRGQEARLRCSPMKGHSHVYWYRQLPEEGLKFMVYLQKENIIDESGMPKERFSAEFPKEGPSILRIQQVVRGDSAAYFCASSPAGPTYGYTFGSGTRLTVV.

The gene calls are TRBV9 and TRBJ1-1; D is unclear. The CDR3 spans 18 residues. V lost 4 bases and J 0 bases, leaving 22 bases between the germline ends. Per germline, CDR1 SGDLS and CDR2 YYNGEE. Here the CDR3 DNA reads TGTGCCAGCAGCCTAAGCGCGGAGGTCCCGTCTATGAACACTGAAGCTTTCTTT. Translation gives CASSLSAEVPSMNTEAFF. Using reference TRBV9 and TRBJ1-1 for the parts outside the CDR3, the full variable domain is DSGVTQTPKHLITATGQRVTLRCSPRSGDLSVYWYQQSLDQGLQFLIQYYNGEERAKGNILERFSAQQFPDLHSELNLSSLELGDSALYFCASSLSAEVPSMNTEAFFGQGTRLTVV.

The V call is TRBV28, the J call TRBJ2-1, with 10 bases identical to TRBD1. V was clipped by 2 bases and J by 0 bases; unmatched bases: 7. Per the germline V gene, CDR1 is MDHEN and CDR2 is SYDVKM. The length of the CDR3 is 18 residues. The CDR3 sequence: CASSLPRTGGSSYNEQFF. CDR3 nucleotide sequence: TGTGCCAGCAGTTTACCTCGGACAGGGGGGAGCTCCTACAATGAGCAGTTCTTC.

The V gene is TRBV5-6, the J gene TRBJ2-7; 7 positions match TRBD1. The trim removed 4 bases at V and 3 bases at J, leaving 4 bases unmatched. This CDR3 is built from 13 residues. Looked up from germline, CDR1 is SGHDT and CDR2 is YYEEEE. CDR3 coding DNA: TGTGCCAGCAGCACCGACAGGGACTACGAGCAGTACTTC. Translated, it gives CASSTDRDYEQYF.

The V and J genes are TRBV5-6 and TRBJ2-3; 7 bases fit TRBD1. Germline CDR1 is SGHDT and CDR2 is YYEEEE. V gave up 5 bases and J gave up 9 bases; unmatched junction bases: 12. The CDR3 runs to 14 residues. The CDR3 sequence: CASSRDSHRYTQYF. CDR3 nucleotides: TGTGCCAGCAGTCGGGACAGCCACAGATACACGCAGTATTTT.

The V and J genes are TRBV6-5 and TRBJ2-3, with 7 bases fitting TRBD1. V gave up 7 bases and J gave up 3 bases; unmatched junction bases: 4. CDR1 is MNHEY and CDR2 is SVGAGI in the germline V gene. This CDR3 has 13 amino acids. The DNA of the CDR3 is TGTGCCAGCACCCTGACAGGGACAGATACGCAGTATTTT. It specifies CASTLTGTDTQYF.

V is TRBV19 and J is TRBJ1-5; no clear D. The CDR3 covers 15 residues. V was trimmed by 5 bases and J by 2 bases, leaving 13 bases between them. CDR1 LNHDA and CDR2 SQIVND come from the germline V gene (reference sequence). The CDR3 protein is CASSVLLGGNQPQHF. The CDR3 DNA reads as TGTGCCAGTAGTGTTCTGTTGGGAGGCAATCAGCCCCAGCATTTT.

This clone was seen a handful of times. The chain has TRBV3-1 (or the pseudogene TRBV3-2) and TRBJ2-2; perhaps TRBD1 as D (5 bases). V lost 1 base, J lost 1 base, and 10 bases lay in between. The germline CDR1 and CDR2 sequences are LGHDT and YNNKEL (reference sequence). CDR3 length: 16 residues. The DNA of the CDR3 is TGTGCCAGCAGCCAAGGGGGCAGGGTGAACACCGGGGAGCTGTTTTTT. Protein sequence: CASSQGGRVNTGELFF.

This clone occurred many times. The rearrangement uses TRBV11-2 and TRBJ2-3; D remains unclear. CDR1 is SGHAT and CDR2 is FQNNGV in the germline V gene. Trimming took off 8 bases at V and 5 bases at J, with 14 bases between the two ends. This CDR3 is built from 13 residues. CDR3 bases: TGTGCCAGCTCATCTTTCTCGGGAGATACGCAGTATTTT. Its translation is CASSSFSGDTQYF.

The gene calls are TRBV11-2 and TRBJ2-7; the match to TRBD1 covers 7 bases. The CDR3 runs 13 residues. CDR1 is SGHAT, CDR2 FQNNGV, per germline. V dropped 5 bases and J dropped 0; count of bases not matched to a gene: 1. In DNA form, the CDR3 reads TGTGCCAGCAGCCGGGACAGCTCCTACGAGCAGTACTTC. Protein sequence: CASSRDSSYEQYF.